These 14 T cell receptor beta chains were sequenced from one sample in a study of cytomegalovirus exposure and HLA in healthy donors. Use of 60 Vbeta and 13 Jbeta primers characterized the PCR. Here immunoSEQ multiplex PCR was the method, and the copy in TCRdb shows in-frame clones only, minus some. The data show about 100,000 clones, with 70% to 85% seen just once and approximately 5.3% held by the top ten. Sample: PBMCs. These receptors were obtained from a woman younger than 35 in good health and CMV-seropositive.

This sequence joins TRBV6-5 and TRBJ1-4; 7 positions agree with TRBD1. Looked up from germline, CDR1 is MNHEY and CDR2 is SVGAGI. The length of the CDR3 is 16 residues. The V gene end was trimmed by 2 bases and the J gene end by 4 bases; junction bases not matched to a gene: 7. The CDR3 DNA is TGTGCCAGCAGTTACGTCAGGGGGTTTAATAATGAAAAACTGTTTTTT. Its translation is CASSYVRGFNNEKLFF.

This clone has a single count. The rearrangement joins TRBV14 to TRBJ1-5; 7 nucleotides line up with TRBD1. The CDR3 totals 20 residues. Germline CDR1 and CDR2: SGHDN and FVKESK. Losses at the gene ends were 3 bases for V and 0 bases for J; bases not matched to a gene: 17. The CDR3 DNA is TGTGCCAGCAGCCAGATGGACAGGCAGAAGGAGGCTACTAGCAATCAGCCCCAGCATTTT. Residues: CASSQMDRQKEATSNQPQHF.

This clone was counted a few times. For the CDR3, the DNA is TGTGCCATCAGTGGGGGACAGGGTCAGAACACTGAAGCTTTCTTT. It codes for CAISGGQGQNTEAFF. The chain is built from TRBV10-3 and TRBJ1-1, with 9 bases fitting TRBD1. The V and J ends lost 4 bases and 1 base, in that order; junction bases with no gene match: 4. The germline gives CDR1 ENHRY, CDR2 SYGVKD. The CDR3 has 15 amino acids.

A few counts support this clone. The CDR3 DNA reads TGTGCCAGCACCCAGGACAGGTCGGAAGCTTTCTTT. Amino acids: CASTQDRSEAFF. This chain uses TRBV28 with TRBJ1-1; 7 bases are shared with TRBD1. V lost 7 bases to trimming and J lost 8 bases; unmatched junction nucleotides: 7. The V gene's germline CDR1 is MDHEN and CDR2 SYDVKM. The CDR3 covers 12 residues.

The chain joins TRBV18 to TRBJ2-7; 12 bases are shared with TRBD2. This CDR3 contains 15 residues. In germline, CDR1 is KGHSH, CDR2 LQKENI. J gave up 3 bases and V 4 bases, and 4 bases lay outside the gene matches. The CDR3 sequence: CASSRLTSGSYEQYF. The CDR3 DNA is TGTGCCAGCTCACGACTGACTAGCGGGAGCTACGAGCAGTACTTC.

This clone was recorded once. V is TRBV7-3 and J is TRBJ2-2, with TRBD1 as a possible D gene (5 bases). This CDR3 has 15 residues. V lost 5 bases to trimming and J lost 2 bases, with 12 bases between them. Per germline, CDR1 SGHTA and CDR2 FQGTGA. This chain's CDR3 is CASSPQGSNTGELFF. DNA of the CDR3: TGTGCCAGCAGCCCGCAGGGTTCCAACACCGGGGAGCTGTTTTTT.

The J gene is TRBJ2-1, the V gene TRBV28; 8 bases align to TRBD2. V gave up 6 bases and J gave up 0 bases; unmatched junction bases: 1. Germline V gene data show CDR1 as MDHEN and CDR2 as SYDVKM. The CDR3 length is 14 residues. The CDR3 loop is CASRSGSSYNEQFF. As DNA, the CDR3 is TGTGCCAGCAGGAGCGGGAGCTCCTACAATGAGCAGTTCTTC.

Concerning this clone itself: An end of the junction differs from the germline gene, which may be a read error. This CDR3 is also generated by other DNA sequences in the sample. The chain employs TRBV6-5 and TRBJ1-4; tentative D call: TRBD1 (6 bases). Germline assignment: CDR1 MNHEY and CDR2 SVGAGI. This CDR3 contains 16 residues. The CDR3 region is CASSYSPGVINEKLFF. CDR3 coding DNA: TGTGCCAGCAGTTACTCTCCAGGGGTGATTAATGAAAAGCTGTTTTTT.

The chain employs TRBV18 and TRBJ2-3; possibly TRBD2 for D (5 bases). Trimming removed 3 bases at V and 4 bases at J, with 11 bases between. CDR1 and CDR2 from the germline V gene are KGHSH and LQKENI. CDR3 size: 14 residues. The CDR3 is CASSPAGVADTQYF. CDR3 in DNA: TGTGCCAGCTCACCGGCCGGGGTTGCAGATACGCAGTATTTT. Drawing the rest from reference TRBV18 and TRBJ2-3, the complete variable domain is NAGVMQNPRHLVRRRGQEARLRCSPMKGHSHVYWYRQLPEEGLKFMVYLQKENIIDESGMPKERFSAEFPKEGPSILRIQQVVRGDSAAYFCASSPAGVADTQYFGPGTRLTVL.

This rearrangement joins TRBV6-6 to TRBJ2-7; 8 nucleotides align to TRBD1. CDR3 length: 14 amino acids. Germline V gene sequence: CDR1 MNHNY, CDR2 SVGAGI (reference sequence). The junction had 10 bases not matched to a gene; V was cut back by 6 bases and J by 6 bases. Here the CDR3 reads CASRLQGGSAEQYF. The CDR3 nucleotides read TGTGCCAGCAGGTTACAGGGGGGTTCCGCCGAGCAGTACTTC.

The gene calls are TRBV21-1 and TRBJ2-7; the table's D call, TRBD2, has no DNA check behind it. TRBV21-1 is classified as a pseudogene. The length of the CDR3 is 15 residues. CDR3 bases: TGTGCCAGCAGCCCTCGCTGCGAACTATCCTACGAGCAGTACTTC. It translates to CASSPRCELSYEQYF.

CDR3: CASSYVSQETQYF. Written as DNA, the CDR3 is TGTGCCAGCAGTTACGTCAGCCAAGAGACCCAGTACTTC. This chain links TRBV6-6 with TRBJ2-5; D is uncertain. In germline, CDR1 is MNHNY, CDR2 SVGAGI (reference sequence). The CDR3 has 13 residues. The V gene lost 2 bases and the J gene lost 1 base, with 5 bases spanning the gap.

The V call is TRBV11-1, the J call TRBJ1-1; 7 bases match TRBD1. The CDR3 consists of 15 residues. V dropped 6 bases and J dropped 1; count of bases not matched to a gene: 8. Germline lookup yields CDR1 SGHAT and CDR2 FQDESV (reference sequence). CDR3 in DNA: TGTGCCAGCAGATCGGACAGGTTGGGGAACACTGAAGCTTTCTTT. It yields the protein CASRSDRLGNTEAFF.

V and J are TRBV27 and TRBJ2-3; D is perhaps TRBD1 (7 bases). The germline V gene encodes CDR1 MNHEY and CDR2 SMNVEV (reference sequence). This CDR3 contains 15 residues. V was pared by 1 base and J by 5 bases, with 13 bases between. The CDR3 nucleotides read TGTGCCAGCAGTTTATTCCAGGGGGAGGAAGATACGCAGTATTTT. Encoded protein: CASSLFQGEEDTQYF.